The 5 T cell receptor beta chains below all came from one sample that was sequenced in a study of Ad26.COV2.S vaccination and SARS-CoV-2 variants. Only in-frame clones appear in the TCRdb table, and some are missing; sequencing was by immunoSEQ multiplex PCR. The sample yields about 350,000 clones, 80% to 90% seen once. Treatment denoted: 15 to 20 received Ad26.COV2.S at low or high dose, single or two shots; several received placebo; per-sample allocation not given. Collection of samples fell on day 63 after the first vaccine or placebo injection. Sequences were derived from peripheral blood, sampled in a trial of Ad26.COV2.S vaccine versus placebo. Every receptor here comes from a person between 18 and 59 years old who received the Ad26.COV2.S COVID-19 vaccine or a placebo.

The chain joins TRBV27 to TRBJ1-6; D gene uncertain. V lost 2 bases and J lost 9, with 11 bases in between. The CDR3 extends over 14 amino acids. Germline assignment: CDR1 MNHEY and CDR2 SMNVEV (reference sequence). CDR3 DNA: TGTGCCAGCAGTTTAATAGGGCTTGGTTCACCCCTCCACTTT. Its protein product is CASSLIGLGSPLHF.

The rearrangement links TRBV12-3 or TRBV12-4 to TRBJ2-1, with 7 bases aligning to TRBD1. This CDR3 is built from 13 residues. V shed 6 bases and J 9 bases; nucleotides not matched to a gene: 8. The CDR3 DNA sequence: TGTGCCAGCAGGTGGGACAGCAAAACTGAGCAGTTCTTC. Its protein product is CASRWDSKTEQFF.

The rearrangement links TRBV9 to TRBJ1-2; tentatively, D is TRBD1 (6 bases). V was clipped by 4 bases and J by 2 bases, with 15 bases between them. The CDR3 is made up of 15 amino acids. Germline CDR1 SGDLS, CDR2 YYNGEE. CDR3: CASSPEQGWNYGYTF. CDR3 coding DNA: TGTGCCAGCAGCCCGGAACAGGGATGGAACTATGGCTACACCTTC.

The chain joins TRBV5-1 to TRBJ2-1; no clear D. The CDR3 extends over 14 amino acids. Trimming pared 0 bases from V and 6 bases from J, leaving 10 bases between. Germline values: CDR1 SGHRS, CDR2 YFSETQ. The CDR3: CASSLAGFGNEQFF. In nucleotides, the CDR3 is TGCGCCAGCAGCTTGGCTGGGTTTGGCAATGAGCAGTTCTTC.

The chain has TRBV2 and TRBJ1-1; TRBD1 agrees at 7 bases. With V trimmed by 6 bases and J by 1 base, 8 bases remained unmatched. CDR3 size: 15 residues. CDR1 and CDR2 from the germline V gene are SNHLY and FYNNEI. In DNA form, the CDR3 reads TGTGCCAGCAGACAAAGACAGGGCCGGAACACTGAAGCTTTCTTT. Amino acids: CASRQRQGRNTEAFF.